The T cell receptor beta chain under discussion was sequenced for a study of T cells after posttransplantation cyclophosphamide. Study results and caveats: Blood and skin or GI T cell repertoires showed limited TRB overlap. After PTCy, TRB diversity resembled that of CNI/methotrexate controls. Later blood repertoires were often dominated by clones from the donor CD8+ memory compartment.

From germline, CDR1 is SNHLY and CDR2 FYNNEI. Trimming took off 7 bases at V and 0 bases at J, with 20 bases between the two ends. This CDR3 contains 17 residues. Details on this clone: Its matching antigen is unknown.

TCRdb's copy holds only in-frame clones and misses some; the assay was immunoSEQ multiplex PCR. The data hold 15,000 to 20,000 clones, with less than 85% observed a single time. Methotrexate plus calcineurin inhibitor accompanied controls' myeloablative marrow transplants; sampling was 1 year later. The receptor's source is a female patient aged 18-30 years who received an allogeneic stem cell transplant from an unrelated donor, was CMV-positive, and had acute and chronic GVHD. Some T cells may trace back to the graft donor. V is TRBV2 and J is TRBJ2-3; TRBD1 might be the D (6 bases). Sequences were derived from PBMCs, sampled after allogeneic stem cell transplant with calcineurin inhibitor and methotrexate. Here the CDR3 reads CASMRSSGTHSTDTQYF. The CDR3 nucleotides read TGTGCCAGCATGAGGTCCTCCGGGACACATAGCACAGATACGCAGTATTTT. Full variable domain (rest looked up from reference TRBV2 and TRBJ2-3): EPEVTQTPSHQVTQMGQEVILRCVPISNHLYFYWYRQILGQKVEFLVSFYNNEISEKSEIFDDQFSVERPDGSNFTLKIRSTKLEDSAMYFCASMRSSGTHSTDTQYFGPGTRLTVL.